Below, 16 T cell receptor beta chains from the same sample are listed, as sequenced in a study of blood T cell repertoires in COVID-19. TCRdb keeps only in-frame clones here, not all; method: immunoSEQ multiplex PCR. Of 450,000 or so clones in the sample, around 90% were seen once. Sequencing used peripheral blood. The receptors were sampled from a man between 18 and 29 years old with COVID-19, enrolled during active disease.

V is TRBV28 and J is TRBJ2-7; D ambiguous. This CDR3 has 11 amino acids. CDR1 and CDR2 from the germline V gene are MDHEN and SYDVKM. The V end was cut by 3 bases, the J end by 7 bases, with 7 bases between. Written as DNA, the CDR3 is TGTGCCAGCAGTTTCCAGACTGAGCAGTACTTC. It codes for CASSFQTEQYF.

The chain is built from TRBV6-6 and TRBJ2-1, with 9 bases lining up with TRBD2. CDR1 MNHNY and CDR2 SVGAGI come from the germline V gene (reference sequence). Trimming at V came to 5 bases and at J to 7 bases, leaving 12 bases not matched to a gene. This CDR3 is 16 amino acids long. The CDR3 sequence: CASSRFLAGRGNEQFF. CDR3 sequence (DNA): TGTGCCAGCAGTCGATTCCTAGCGGGAAGGGGGAATGAGCAGTTCTTC.

This clone was detected only once. The CDR3 sequence: CASSLVVSSYNEQFF. For the CDR3, the DNA is TGCGCCAGCAGCTTGGTAGTTTCCTCCTACAATGAGCAGTTCTTC. The chain carries TRBV5-1 and TRBJ2-1; no firm D call. The CDR3 runs to 15 residues. Germline values: CDR1 SGHRS, CDR2 YFSETQ. The ends were cut back, 0 bases at V and 0 bases at J, with 7 bases in the middle.

The count of this clone is one. The V and J genes are TRBV7-6 and TRBJ2-6; 9 bases agree with TRBD2. V trimming: 4 bases; J trimming: 0 bases; junction bases outside the gene matches: 10. Germline CDR1 reads SGHVS; CDR2 reads FNYEAQ. The CDR3 is 19 residues long. The DNA for the CDR3 is TGTGCCAGCAGCTCCCTGGGGACTAGCCCTTACTCTGGGGCCAACGTCCTGACTTTC. Encoded protein: CASSSLGTSPYSGANVLTF.

The gene calls are TRBV15 and TRBJ2-1, with D perhaps TRBD2 (7 bases). Trimming cost V 1 base and J 7 bases, with 14 bases left between them. The CDR3 is 15 residues long. Germline lookup yields CDR1 LNHNV and CDR2 YYDKDF (reference sequence). CDR3 sequence reads: CATSRAGGPWNEQFF. The CDR3 DNA sequence: TGTGCCACCAGCAGAGCCGGGGGGCCATGGAATGAGCAGTTCTTC.

Only a few counts were recorded for this clone. The chain combines TRBV11-3 with TRBJ1-1; D call uncertain. The CDR3 covers 13 residues. V lost 1 base and J lost 0, with 3 bases in between. The V gene's germline CDR1 is SGHNT and CDR2 YENEEA. In DNA, the CDR3 is TGTGCCAGCAGCTTAGCATTGAACACTGAAGCTTTCTTT. This translates into CASSLALNTEAFF.

The chain joins TRBV2 to TRBJ2-1; D is perhaps TRBD2 (5 bases). CDR3 length: 13 residues. Trimming removed 8 bases from V and 6 bases from J, with 14 bases in between. The germline CDR1 and CDR2 sequences are SNHLY and FYNNEI. This chain's CDR3 is CASGETRSNEQFF. In DNA form, the CDR3 reads TGTGCCAGCGGGGAGACTCGCTCCAATGAGCAGTTCTTC.

This chain joins TRBV5-6 and TRBJ2-3, with 7 bases aligning to TRBD2. The germline V gene has CDR1 SGHDT and CDR2 YYEEEE. J gave up 4 bases and V 0 bases, and 5 bases lay outside the gene matches. The CDR3 is made up of 15 amino acids. The CDR3 loop reads CASSLARGESDTQYF. CDR3 DNA: TGTGCCAGCAGCTTGGCCCGGGGGGAGTCAGATACGCAGTATTTT.

This chain uses TRBV29-1 with TRBJ2-2; TRBD1 aligns across 7 bases. This CDR3 region has 15 residues. J was trimmed by 0 bases and V by 6 bases; bases with no gene match: 7. Germline V CDR1 and CDR2: SQVTM, ANQGSEA. The CDR3 DNA follows: TGCAGCGTCCGGACCGGGACAGCGAACACCGGGGAGCTGTTTTTT. It codes for CSVRTGTANTGELFF.

The chain employs TRBV5-4 and TRBJ2-7; D is unresolved. The CDR3 length is 13 residues. Germline assignment: CDR1 SGHNT and CDR2 YYREEE (reference sequence). Trimming removed 4 bases from V and 6 bases from J, with 14 bases in between. The DNA of the CDR3 is TGTGCCAGCAGCCCCCCTCGGAGTGCCGAGCAGTACTTC. Translation: CASSPPRSAEQYF.

This clone was observed a handful of times. This chain connects TRBV19 to TRBJ1-5, with 7 bases aligning to TRBD1. CDR3 length equals 15 residues. J gave up 2 bases and V 6 bases, and 7 bases lay outside the gene matches. The germline V gene encodes CDR1 LNHDA and CDR2 SQIVND (reference sequence). The CDR3 spells CASSSGTAGNQPQHF. The CDR3 DNA reads as TGTGCCAGTAGCTCGGGGACAGCTGGCAATCAGCCCCAGCATTTT.

This chain joins TRBV21-1 and TRBJ1-6; TRBD1 reflects the table's D call only, with no check against the DNA. TRBV21-1 corresponds to a pseudogene. The CDR3 is 16 residues long. As DNA, the CDR3 is TGTGCCATCCTTCTCGACAGTTCGGTGCCAGCTTCACCCCTCCACTTT. Protein product: CAILLDSSVPASPLHF.

The chain recombines TRBV9 with TRBJ2-2; 7 positions agree with TRBD1. After removal of 3 bases from V and 6 bases from J, the junction contained 2 bases not matched to a gene. This CDR3 contains 13 residues. CDR1 and CDR2 from the germline V gene are SGDLS and YYNGEE. CDR3 sequence: CASSADRPGELFF. The DNA for the CDR3 is TGTGCCAGCAGCGCGGACAGGCCCGGGGAGCTGTTTTTT. Filled out from reference TRBV9 and TRBJ2-2, the complete variable domain reads DSGVTQTPKHLITATGQRVTLRCSPRSGDLSVYWYQQSLDQGLQFLIQYYNGEERAKGNILERFSAQQFPDLHSELNLSSLELGDSALYFCASSADRPGELFFGEGSRLTVL.

The chain couples TRBV9 to TRBJ2-1; D unclear. CDR3 length: 13 residues. The ends were cut back, 3 bases at V and 2 bases at J, with 6 bases in the middle. Germline CDR1 and CDR2: SGDLS and YYNGEE. This CDR3 is CASSDSPYNEQFF. As DNA, the CDR3 is TGTGCCAGCAGCGACTCCCCCTACAATGAGCAGTTCTTC.

V is TRBV20-1 and J is TRBJ2-3, with D maybe TRBD2 (6 bases). V lost 4 bases and J lost 10, with 12 bases in between. This CDR3 has 11 amino acids. Germline V gene data show CDR1 as DFQATT and CDR2 as SNEGSKA (reference sequence). The CDR3 DNA follows: TGCAGTGCTACCTTGGGAGGTGCGCAGTATTTT. Translating it yields CSATLGGAQYF.

The chain uses TRBV5-1 and TRBJ1-2; no clear D. Germline V CDR1 and CDR2: SGHRS, YFSETQ. V was shortened by 5 bases and J by 0 bases, with 11 bases between the two germline ends. This CDR3 contains 14 residues. CDR3 region: CASRLTPANYGYTF. CDR3 coding DNA: TGCGCCAGCAGGTTGACTCCTGCTAACTATGGCTACACCTTC.